This TCR beta chain was retrieved from a study of identical twins. The study, taken as a whole, reports: Invariant MAIT and iNKT cells are populations that could partly confound zero-insertion analyses. Out-of-frame beta chain sequences displayed weaker excess sharing between twins.

The CDR3 spans 15 residues. Germline values: CDR1 DFQATT, CDR2 SNEGSKA (reference sequence). V was trimmed by 1 base and J by 2 bases, leaving 15 bases between them. TCRdb re-analysed the 5' RACE reads in MiXCR, keeping a single row per CDR3 protein. The sample consists of more than 400,000 distinct CDR3 sequences, around 15% of them appearing once. With regard to this clonotype: Its target is unknown.

These data were also filed under a second study, of yellow fever vaccine responses in identical twins.

This chain joins TRBV20-1 and TRBJ2-7; tentative D call: TRBD2 (5 bases). The receptor's source is a woman aged 18-29 years in good health. The specimen was CD4+ T cells sorted from blood. The CDR3: CSARVLADLPYEQYF. In DNA form, the CDR3 reads TGCAGTGCTAGAGTCCTAGCCGACTTACCCTACGAGCAGTACTTC.